This is a list of T cell receptor beta chains from one sample in a study of blood T cell repertoires in COVID-19. The table came from immunoSEQ multiplex PCR; TCRdb's copy has only in-frame clones and leaves some out. The sample has some 200,000 clones, 70% to 90% seen once; the top ten hold around 13%. Source material: peripheral blood. These TCRs come from a human donor in a cohort sampled during active COVID-19. The CDR3 runs from the conserved cysteine through the conserved F or W. Fields, in order: D gene, clone size, V gene, J gene, CDR3 DNA, CDR3 protein. A D gene is named only where the DNA matches it firmly. For some rows the clone size is stated as once, few or many, or as a class when expanded; others skip it.

d_call: .
clone_size: .
v_call: TRBV7-2
j_call: TRBJ2-1
cdr3_nt: TGTGCCAGCAGCTTAGGGATACAGGGAAATGAGCAGTTCTTC
cdr3_aa: CASSLGIQGNEQFF

d_call: TRBD2
clone_size: medium-sized
v_call: TRBV18
j_call: TRBJ2-3
cdr3_nt: TGTGCCAGCTCAACGCCCCCCGCGGGACTAGAATCAGATACGCAGTATTTT
cdr3_aa: CASSTPPAGLESDTQYF

d_call: TRBD1
clone_size: few
v_call: TRBV4-1
j_call: TRBJ2-5
cdr3_nt: TGCGCCAGCAGCCCAGACAGGGGTTGGTTAGAGACCCAGTACTTC
cdr3_aa: CASSPDRGWLETQYF

d_call: TRBD1
clone_size: .
v_call: TRBV18
j_call: TRBJ2-3
cdr3_nt: TGTGCCAGCTCCATTTACCAGGGGGTAGATACGCAGTATTTT
cdr3_aa: CASSIYQGVDTQYF

d_call: .
clone_size: .
v_call: TRBV11-1
j_call: TRBJ2-1
cdr3_nt: TGTGCCAGCAGCTCGGACACGGTTGACAATGAGCAGTTCTTC
cdr3_aa: CASSSDTVDNEQFF

d_call: .
clone_size: .
v_call: TRBV10-3
j_call: TRBJ1-3
cdr3_nt: TGTGCCATCAGTGTTGAGACAGCCTACTCTGGAAACACCATATATTTT
cdr3_aa: CAISVETAYSGNTIYF

d_call: TRBD2
clone_size: .
v_call: TRBV15
j_call: TRBJ2-1
cdr3_nt: TGTGCCACCAGCAGAGACCGGACGGGAGGACTCAATGAGCAGTTCTTC
cdr3_aa: CATSRDRTGGLNEQFF

d_call: .
clone_size: .
v_call: TRBV3-1/TRBV3-2
j_call: TRBJ1-1
cdr3_nt: TGTGCCAGCAGCCAACCACAGGGTAACACTGAAGCTTTCTTT
cdr3_aa: CASSQPQGNTEAFF

d_call: .
clone_size: once
v_call: TRBV21-1
j_call: TRBJ2-5
cdr3_nt: TGTGCCAGCAGCTTAGGACTAGCGGGGCCCCAAGAGACCCAGTACTTC
cdr3_aa: CASSLGLAGPQETQYF

d_call: .
clone_size: .
v_call: TRBV27
j_call: TRBJ2-3
cdr3_nt: TGTGCCAGCAACAAATGGAGCACTAGCACAGATACGCAGTATTTT
cdr3_aa: CASNKWSTSTDTQYF

d_call: TRBD1
clone_size: .
v_call: TRBV7-2
j_call: TRBJ2-7
cdr3_nt: TGTGCCAGCAGCTTATCCGGGACAGGGGGCTGGGAGCAGTACTTC
cdr3_aa: CASSLSGTGGWEQYF

d_call: .
clone_size: .
v_call: TRBV5-5
j_call: TRBJ1-4
cdr3_nt: TGTGCCAGCAACAGGAGAGGGGGTGCAACTAATGAAAAACTGTTTTTT
cdr3_aa: CASNRRGGATNEKLFF

d_call: .
clone_size: many
v_call: TRBV2
j_call: TRBJ1-3
cdr3_nt: TGTGCCAGCAGCGAATGGGGGGGCTCTGGAAACACCATATATTTT
cdr3_aa: CASSEWGGSGNTIYF

d_call: TRBD1
clone_size: .
v_call: TRBV27
j_call: TRBJ1-4
cdr3_nt: TGTGCCAGCTACGACAGGGGATATGAAAAACTGTTTTTT
cdr3_aa: CASYDRGYEKLFF

d_call: .
clone_size: .
v_call: TRBV12-3/TRBV12-4
j_call: TRBJ1-1
cdr3_nt: TGTGCCAGCAGTTGGAGGGGAGGCACTGAAGCTTTCTTT
cdr3_aa: CASSWRGGTEAFF

d_call: .
clone_size: once
v_call: TRBV5-1
j_call: TRBJ1-1
cdr3_nt: TGCGCCAGCAGCGCCGGAGTGAACACTGAAGCTTTCTTT
cdr3_aa: CASSAGVNTEAFF

d_call: TRBD1
clone_size: .
v_call: TRBV7-8
j_call: TRBJ1-3
cdr3_nt: TGTGCCAGCAGCCGTTTCGCCCGACAGGGGACTGGAAACACCATATATTTT
cdr3_aa: CASSRFARQGTGNTIYF

d_call: .
clone_size: .
v_call: TRBV30
j_call: TRBJ1-1
cdr3_nt: TGTGCCTGGGCAACTCGCGGGGGCCTGGCGGCTTTCTTT
cdr3_aa: CAWATRGGLAAFF

d_call: .
clone_size: .
v_call: TRBV6-5
j_call: TRBJ2-1
cdr3_nt: TGTGCCAGCAGTTCCAGGGGCGGGAGCGCCTACAATGAGCAGTTCTTC
cdr3_aa: CASSSRGGSAYNEQFF

d_call: .
clone_size: many
v_call: TRBV7-2
j_call: TRBJ1-6
cdr3_nt: TGTGCCAGCAGCCAGCACAGGAATTCACCCCTCCACTTT
cdr3_aa: CASSQHRNSPLHF

d_call: TRBD2
clone_size: .
v_call: TRBV6-5
j_call: TRBJ2-3
cdr3_nt: TGTGCCAGCAGTTACTCGGATAGCGGGGTACAAGATACGCAGTATTTT
cdr3_aa: CASSYSDSGVQDTQYF

d_call: .
clone_size: .
v_call: TRBV5-1
j_call: TRBJ2-1
cdr3_nt: TGCGCCAGCAGCTCTGGATGGGGAATAGGGGATGAGCAGTTCTTC
cdr3_aa: CASSSGWGIGDEQFF

d_call: .
clone_size: few
v_call: TRBV6-5
j_call: TRBJ2-3
cdr3_nt: TGTGCCAGTTCCCTCGGAGATACCACAGATACGCAGTATTTT
cdr3_aa: CASSLGDTTDTQYF

d_call: TRBD1
clone_size: .
v_call: TRBV19
j_call: TRBJ1-6
cdr3_nt: TGTGCCAGTCGGACGAGGACAGGATTAAATTCACCCCTCCACTTT
cdr3_aa: CASRTRTGLNSPLHF

d_call: .
clone_size: .
v_call: TRBV7-9
j_call: TRBJ2-1
cdr3_nt: TGTGCCAGCAGCTCCCCACGGGGGACCGCTACAGGTGAGCAGTTCTTC
cdr3_aa: CASSSPRGTATGEQFF

d_call: .
clone_size: once
v_call: TRBV19
j_call: TRBJ2-7
cdr3_nt: TGTGCCAGCAAAGGCGGGGTAGTTGAGTACGAGCAGTACTTC
cdr3_aa: CASKGGVVEYEQYF

d_call: TRBD2
clone_size: .
v_call: TRBV5-6
j_call: TRBJ2-4
cdr3_nt: TGTGCCAGCAGCTTGGGGACTAGCGGGAGTGAGTACTTC
cdr3_aa: CASSLGTSGSEYF

d_call: .
clone_size: .
v_call: TRBV4-3
j_call: TRBJ1-3
cdr3_nt: TGCGCCAGCAGCCAAGATAGGGCAGGTACTAGCTCTGGAAACACCATATATTTT
cdr3_aa: CASSQDRAGTSSGNTIYF

d_call: TRBD2
clone_size: .
v_call: TRBV7-8
j_call: TRBJ2-7
cdr3_nt: TGTGCCAGCAGCTCCGGGACTAGCGGCTACGAGCAGTACTTC
cdr3_aa: CASSSGTSGYEQYF

d_call: .
clone_size: .
v_call: TRBV20-1
j_call: TRBJ1-2
cdr3_nt: TGCAGTGCTAGAAGGGGTAACGGCTACACCTTC
cdr3_aa: CSARRGNGYTF

d_call: TRBD1
clone_size: .
v_call: TRBV3-1/TRBV3-2
j_call: TRBJ1-2
cdr3_nt: TGTGCCAGCAGCCAAGGACTTACAGGGGGTGGTTGGGGCTACACCTTC
cdr3_aa: CASSQGLTGGGWGYTF

d_call: .
clone_size: .
v_call: TRBV7-8
j_call: TRBJ1-3
cdr3_nt: TGTGCCAGCAGCCCATCACAGGGTTTTGGAAACACCATATATTTT
cdr3_aa: CASSPSQGFGNTIYF

d_call: .
clone_size: few
v_call: TRBV7-9
j_call: TRBJ2-3
cdr3_nt: TGTGCCAGCAGCTTAGCGACTAGCACAGATACGCAGTATTTT
cdr3_aa: CASSLATSTDTQYF

d_call: .
clone_size: .
v_call: TRBV3-1/TRBV3-2
j_call: TRBJ1-2
cdr3_nt: TGTGCCAGCAGTCCCGGGACCGGCGGGGTCTACACCTTC
cdr3_aa: CASSPGTGGVYTF

d_call: .
clone_size: once
v_call: TRBV13
j_call: TRBJ1-1
cdr3_nt: TGTGCCAGCAGCCCGAGTGGAACACGGGGAGCCACTGAAGCTTTCTTT
cdr3_aa: CASSPSGTRGATEAFF

d_call: .
clone_size: .
v_call: TRBV2
j_call: TRBJ1-4
cdr3_nt: TGTGCCAGCAGGTCTCGGGGGGCTGCAACTAATGAAAAACTGTTTTTT
cdr3_aa: CASRSRGAATNEKLFF

d_call: .
clone_size: .
v_call: TRBV6-5
j_call: TRBJ2-7
cdr3_nt: TGTGCCAGCAGGGTACTAGGGAGCTCCTACGAGCAGTACTTC
cdr3_aa: CASRVLGSSYEQYF

d_call: .
clone_size: .
v_call: TRBV15
j_call: TRBJ2-3
cdr3_nt: TGTGCCACCAGCAGAGATCGGGATACGCAGTATTTT
cdr3_aa: CATSRDRDTQYF

d_call: .
clone_size: .
v_call: TRBV19
j_call: TRBJ1-6
cdr3_nt: TGTGCCAGTAGTATAGCTTCAGGGGCCAATTCACCCCTCCACTTT
cdr3_aa: CASSIASGANSPLHF

d_call: TRBD1
clone_size: .
v_call: TRBV6-5
j_call: TRBJ1-5
cdr3_nt: TGTGCCAGCAGAACTCGGACAGGGAATCAGCCCCAGCATTTT
cdr3_aa: CASRTRTGNQPQHF

d_call: TRBD2
clone_size: .
v_call: TRBV28
j_call: TRBJ2-7
cdr3_nt: TGTGCCAGCAGTCGAAGGACCGGGACTAGCACACTCTACGAGCAGTACTTC
cdr3_aa: CASSRRTGTSTLYEQYF

d_call: .
clone_size: .
v_call: TRBV9
j_call: TRBJ1-2
cdr3_nt: TGTGCCAGCAGCTCCCATGGGGGAGGTATCGGCTACACCTTC
cdr3_aa: CASSSHGGGIGYTF

d_call: TRBD1
clone_size: .
v_call: TRBV7-2
j_call: TRBJ1-2
cdr3_nt: TGTGCCAGCAGCTTAGCCGGGCAGGGGGCCTATGGCTACACCTTC
cdr3_aa: CASSLAGQGAYGYTF

d_call: .
clone_size: .
v_call: TRBV5-6
j_call: TRBJ2-2
cdr3_nt: TGTGCCAGCAGCTTGCCGGGAACCGGGGAGCTGTTTTTT
cdr3_aa: CASSLPGTGELFF

d_call: .
clone_size: .
v_call: TRBV3-1/TRBV3-2
j_call: TRBJ1-1
cdr3_nt: TGTGCCAGCAGCCAAGAGGAGGGCAGGTACACTGAAGCTTTCTTT
cdr3_aa: CASSQEEGRYTEAFF

d_call: TRBD1
clone_size: .
v_call: TRBV28
j_call: TRBJ2-7
cdr3_nt: TGTGCCAGCAGCGTGACAGGGAGCTCCTACGAGCAGTACTTC
cdr3_aa: CASSVTGSSYEQYF

d_call: .
clone_size: .
v_call: TRBV5-1
j_call: TRBJ1-6
cdr3_nt: TGCGCCAGCAGCTCGGGATGGGAACCCCTCCACTTT
cdr3_aa: CASSSGWEPLHF

d_call: .
clone_size: .
v_call: TRBV5-8
j_call: TRBJ1-1
cdr3_nt: TGTGCCAGCAGCTTGGGACTCCTTATGAACACTGAAGCTTTCTTT
cdr3_aa: CASSLGLLMNTEAFF

d_call: .
clone_size: few
v_call: TRBV6-1
j_call: TRBJ1-2
cdr3_nt: TGTGCCAGCAGTGATCAGGGCTATGGCTACACCTTC
cdr3_aa: CASSDQGYGYTF

d_call: .
clone_size: .
v_call: TRBV10-3
j_call: TRBJ1-2
cdr3_nt: TGTGCCATCAGTGATGGGCAAGGCCCCTCTGGCTATGGCTACACCTTC
cdr3_aa: CAISDGQGPSGYGYTF

d_call: TRBD2
clone_size: many
v_call: TRBV5-1
j_call: TRBJ2-3
cdr3_nt: TGCGCCAGCAGCTGGGGCGGTACTAGCGGGATTTACACAGATACGCAGTATTTT
cdr3_aa: CASSWGGTSGIYTDTQYF

d_call: .
clone_size: .
v_call: TRBV5-1
j_call: TRBJ2-1
cdr3_nt: TGCGCCAGCAGCTTGGAGAGTGAGCAGTTCTTC
cdr3_aa: CASSLESEQFF

d_call: TRBD1
clone_size: .
v_call: TRBV19
j_call: TRBJ1-2
cdr3_nt: TGTGCCAGTAGGTGGTGGACAGGCCGAATTCCGTCTGGCTACACCTTC
cdr3_aa: CASRWWTGRIPSGYTF

d_call: TRBD2
clone_size: .
v_call: TRBV4-2
j_call: TRBJ2-1
cdr3_nt: TGTGCCAGCAGCCAAGGATCTTTAGCGGGGGGGGCTGGTGAGCAGTTCTTC
cdr3_aa: CASSQGSLAGGAGEQFF

d_call: TRBD1
clone_size: few
v_call: TRBV29-1
j_call: TRBJ1-1
cdr3_nt: TGCAGCGTCCTGACAGGGGCGTTTACTGAAGCTTTCTTT
cdr3_aa: CSVLTGAFTEAFF